The present T cell receptor (beta chain) was sequenced within a study of T cells in women clearing cervical HPV infection (dated by TCRdb to 2017 to 2018). For the study in its entirety: The cases were around 23 women with histologically confirmed HPV16-related CIN3 or worse, and 2 of those women had invasive cancers. The roughly 25 controls were women who cleared a single incident HPV16 infection within 12 months without developing precancer or cancer. Blood from cases was drawn at the visit where the lesion was first identified, while blood from controls was drawn once the infection was no longer detected. For cases, a median interval of about 140 days, with an interquartile range of about 80 to 200 days, was observed between lesion detection and blood sampling. HLA typing was available for only a few women, so HLA type could not be excluded as a confounder. An exploratory proof-of-principle case-control study, nested within the Guanacaste HPV Natural History Study in Costa Rica, was conducted to compare TCR repertoires across cervical HPV16 outcomes. Cases and controls were matched on year of sample collection and on age within five years. Cases had a median age of almost 35 years compared with 38 to 40 for controls, and baseline characteristics showed no significant differences between the groups. In the parent cohort, 9,000 to 13,000 women aged 18 or older were enrolled in Guanacaste, Costa Rica, during about 1993 to 1995 and were followed for seven years. As quality controls, five blinded duplicates were added to each group, bringing the total to 60 or so samples made up of 50 or so participants and around 10 replicates. Study-wide findings and limitations: The cross-sectional design could not show whether associations preceded infection or resulted from it; effector/memory subsets and HPV-specific T cells were not isolated. Random forest classifiers that combined richness and V gene abundances separated cases from controls with an estimated AUC of less than 0.85. TCR repertoire richness was significantly higher in CIN3+ cases than in controls across sequencing depths, while evenness did not differ. Because the number of T cells in each sample was unknown, differences in richness could reflect differing T-cell content rather than repertoire biology. Lower TRBV6-7 relative abundance was observed in cases than in controls (0.11% versus 0.16%; Bonferroni P = 0.0008).

Every participant had a single incident cervical HPV16 infection, and women with prevalent HPV16 infections were excluded. Cervical HPV DNA was detected with MY09/MY11 PCR, and genotyping was done by dot-blot hybridization. Fifteen mL of heparinized blood were centrifuged, and the buffy coat was aliquoted, frozen at -30°C, then stored at -80°C. QIAGEN kits were used to extract genomic DNA from the buffy coat specimens. The immunoSEQ assay used multiplex PCR to amplify TCR beta CDR3 regions from an average of around 1,200 ng of genomic DNA per sample. To correct primer bias, the assay used a complete synthetic TCR repertoire to set an amplification baseline. The amplicons were sequenced on the Illumina platform. Processing in the source paper ran as follows. Error correction of the sequences involved clustering with frequency ratios plus a modified nearest-neighbor algorithm, after which the sequences were analyzed in the immunoSEQ Analyzer using IMGT gene definitions. At each rarefaction depth, TCR richness and evenness were averaged across 20 rarefaction repeats, and samples with fewer sequences than that depth were excluded. V, D and J gene relative abundances were compared between groups with Wilcoxon rank sum tests, applying FDR correction. In the blinded duplicates, the intraclass correlation was 90% to 97% for TCR richness and averaged about 79% across 65 to 85 gene segments. The table comes from immuneACCESS by way of TCRdb, which keeps in-frame sequences with V and J called. Part of the clones is missing from these tables; in studies checked, under half for an unresolved V gene and the rest for unknown reasons. D and trimming were read from the DNA, whereas the V and J calls and clone size are those reported in that table. The record for this sample contains under 30,000 clones. Clones ranked in the top ten supply around 5.4% of the sample.

The germline V gene provides CDR1 WSHSY and CDR2 SAAADI. Relative to germline, V is missing 6 bases and J is missing 7 bases, with 3 bases of the junction outside any gene match. The CDR3 has 14 amino acids, counting the end cysteine and phenylalanine. Part of the CDR3 DNA is given, 33 bases translated from base 1. As regards this clone: It has no known antigen specificity. From the germline J gene comes the end of the CDR3, since the read stops 3 residues before it.

The receptor's source is a woman between 18 and 70 years old with a cervical HPV16 infection that either progressed to CIN3+ or cleared (not recorded which). The sample comprised blood buffy coat. The chain uses TRBV10-2 and TRBJ2-1; the junction holds 13 bases that match TRBD2. CDR3 DNA (partial): TGCGCCAGCAGGACTAGCGGGGGGCCAAATGAG. Translated, it reads CASRTSGGPNE. The full CDR3 is CASRTSGGPNEQFF.